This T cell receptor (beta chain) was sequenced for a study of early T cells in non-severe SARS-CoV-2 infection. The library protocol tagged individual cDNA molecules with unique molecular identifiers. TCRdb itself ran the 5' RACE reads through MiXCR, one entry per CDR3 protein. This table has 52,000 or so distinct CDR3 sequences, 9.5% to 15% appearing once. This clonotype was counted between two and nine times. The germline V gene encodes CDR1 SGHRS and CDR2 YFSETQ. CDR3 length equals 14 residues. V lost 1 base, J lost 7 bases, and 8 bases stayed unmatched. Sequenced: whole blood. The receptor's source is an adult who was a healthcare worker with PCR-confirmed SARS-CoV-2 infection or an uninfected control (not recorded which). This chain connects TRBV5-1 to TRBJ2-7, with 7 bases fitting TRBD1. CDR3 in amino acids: CASSLLQGTEEQYF. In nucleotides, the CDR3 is TGCGCCAGCAGCTTGTTACAGGGGACGGAAGAGCAGTACTTC.